These T cell receptor beta chains were read from a single sample in a study of CD8 T cells in ankylosing spondylitis. TCRdb reanalysed the 5' RACE reads using MiXCR and keeps one entry per CDR3 protein. The sample contains some 240,000 distinct CDR3 sequences, 7% to 8% of which appear only once. The sequencing input was blood, either unsorted or a sorted T cell fraction (not recorded which). These receptors all come from a male donor with ankylosing spondylitis. Both conserved end residues are part of each CDR3. A D gene is named only where the DNA matches it firmly. A clone size is listed for some rows: how often the clone was seen (once, few, many), or a class if it is expanded.

TRBJ2-3	NA	TRBV6-2/TRBV6-3	NA	CASSYTTSTDTQYF	TGTGCCAGCAGTTACACTACCAGCACAGATACGCAGTATTTT
TRBJ1-5	many	TRBV27	NA	CASSARGLAEGGQPQHF	TGTGCCAGCAGTGCCCGGGGACTCGCAGAAGGTGGTCAGCCCCAGCATTTT
TRBJ2-5	many	TRBV20-1	TRBD1	CSASSGTGRKTQYF	TGCAGTGCTAGTAGTGGGACAGGGAGAAAGACCCAGTACTTC
TRBJ1-2	many	TRBV4-3	NA	CASSQGAWGADGYTF	TGCGCCAGCAGCCAGGGGGCTTGGGGGGCTGATGGCTACACCTTC
TRBJ1-4	NA	TRBV3-1	NA	CASSQDPRASPNEKLFF	TGTGCCAGCAGCCAAGATCCCAGGGCGTCCCCTAATGAAAAACTGTTTTTT
TRBJ1-2	few	TRBV30	TRBD1	CAWSPGQGATGYTF	TGTGCCTGGTCCCCGGGACAGGGGGCGACTGGCTACACCTTC
TRBJ2-7	few	TRBV5-5	NA	CASSFETSKSSYEQYF	TGTGCCAGCAGCTTCGAAACTAGCAAGAGCTCCTACGAGCAGTACTTC
TRBJ2-1	many	TRBV7-9	TRBD1	CASSRTGRDEQFF	TGTGCCAGCAGCCGGACAGGTAGGGATGAGCAGTTCTTC
TRBJ2-1	few	TRBV19	TRBD1	CASSYRDRELNEQFF	TGTGCCAGTAGTTACCGGGACAGGGAATTAAATGAGCAGTTCTTC
TRBJ2-2	many	TRBV12-3/TRBV12-4	NA	CASSFVTGELFF	TGTGCCAGCAGTTTCGTCACCGGGGAGCTGTTTTTT
TRBJ2-3	many	TRBV15	NA	CATSNPKDSSTDTQYF	TGTGCCACCAGCAACCCCAAAGATTCTAGCACAGATACGCAGTATTTT
TRBJ2-5	few	TRBV5-5	NA	CASSSSYTRDGMRETQYF	TGTGCCAGCAGCTCTTCCTACACCCGGGACGGGATGAGGGAGACCCAGTACTTC
TRBJ2-1	few	TRBV14	NA	CASSPGIAGTRYNEQFF	TGTGCCAGCAGCCCAGGTATCGCGGGAACGAGGTACAATGAGCAGTTCTTC
TRBJ2-7	NA	TRBV20-1	NA	CSVPPGQSYEQYF	TGCAGTGTCCCCCCGGGGCAGTCCTACGAGCAGTACTTC
TRBJ1-1	few	TRBV7-2	NA	CASSLSFGQEKGAFF	TGTGCCAGCAGCTTAAGTTTCGGGCAGGAGAAAGGAGCTTTCTTT
TRBJ2-1	many	TRBV29-1	TRBD1	CSVEEWTGTYNEQFF	TGCAGCGTTGAAGAGTGGACAGGGACCTACAATGAGCAGTTCTTC
TRBJ2-2	NA	TRBV6-5	NA	CASSYSTGEVNTGELFF	TGTGCCAGCAGTTACTCGACGGGAGAGGTGAACACCGGGGAGCTGTTTTTT
TRBJ2-2	many	TRBV7-2	NA	CASSLGRANTGELFF	TGTGCCAGCAGCTTAGGACGGGCGAACACCGGGGAGCTGTTTTTT
TRBJ1-4	few	TRBV4-2	NA	CASSQRGGTNEKLFF	TGTGCCAGCAGCCAACGGGGGGGGACTAATGAAAAACTGTTTTTT
TRBJ1-2	many	TRBV24-1	TRBD1	CATSDRTGGSNYGYTF	TGTGCCACCAGTGATCGCACAGGGGGCTCCAACTATGGCTACACCTTC
TRBJ1-2	many	TRBV5-1	NA	CASSQDMGLPYGYTF	TGCGCCAGCAGCCAAGATATGGGACTGCCCTATGGCTACACCTTC
TRBJ2-2	NA	TRBV9	TRBD2	CASSVGLAGGVTGELFF	TGTGCCAGCAGCGTGGGACTAGCGGGGGGGGTGACCGGGGAGCTGTTTTTT
TRBJ2-1	many	TRBV12-3/TRBV12-4	NA	CASSPTGNPTYNEQFF	TGTGCCAGCAGCCCGACCGGGAACCCAACCTACAATGAGCAGTTCTTC
TRBJ2-7	many	TRBV25-1	TRBD1	CASSVTGAADEQYF	TGTGCCAGCAGTGTTACAGGGGCCGCTGACGAGCAGTACTTC
TRBJ2-7	NA	TRBV29-1	TRBD2	CSVRGGLAGGPGSYEQYF	TGCAGCGTCAGGGGGGGACTAGCGGGAGGGCCGGGATCCTACGAGCAGTACTTC
TRBJ2-1	many	TRBV4-2	NA	CASSHLGKGEQFF	TGTGCCAGCAGCCACCTCGGTAAAGGTGAGCAGTTCTTC
TRBJ2-4	few	TRBV7-2	TRBD2	CASSFGTRGAIQYF	TGTGCCAGCAGCTTCGGGACTAGGGGGGCCATTCAGTACTTC
TRBJ2-1	NA	TRBV12-3/TRBV12-4	NA	CASIRGAYEGEQFF	TGTGCCAGCATCCGAGGGGCATATGAGGGGGAGCAGTTCTTC
TRBJ1-1	many	TRBV7-9	NA	CASSATEAFF	TGTGCCAGCAGCGCAACTGAAGCTTTCTTT
TRBJ1-2	many	TRBV7-9	TRBD1	CASSRQGVYGYTF	TGTGCCAGCAGTCGACAGGGGGTCTATGGCTACACCTTC
TRBJ2-1	few	TRBV9	TRBD2	CASSVGSGGVGEQFF	TGTGCCAGCAGCGTAGGCAGCGGGGGGGTCGGTGAGCAGTTCTTC
TRBJ1-5	NA	TRBV6-2/TRBV6-3	NA	CASSYVAVRISNQPQHF	TGTGCCAGCAGTTACGTGGCAGTCCGTATTAGCAATCAGCCCCAGCATTTT
TRBJ2-5	many	TRBV4-3	TRBD1	CASSQGTGVQETQYF	TGCGCCAGCAGCCAAGGGACAGGGGTACAAGAGACCCAGTACTTC
TRBJ2-3	many	TRBV12-3/TRBV12-4	TRBD1	CASRTGTGGITSTDTQYF	TGTGCCAGCAGAACCGGGACAGGGGGTATTACAAGCACAGATACGCAGTATTTT
TRBJ2-7	many	TRBV12-3/TRBV12-4	NA	CASSLAPPAFYEQYF	TGTGCCAGCAGTTTAGCTCCACCGGCGTTCTACGAGCAGTACTTC
TRBJ2-7	many	TRBV7-8	TRBD2	CASSLARLAGYHYEQYF	TGTGCCAGCAGCTTAGCCAGACTAGCGGGGTACCACTACGAGCAGTACTTC
TRBJ1-2	few	TRBV12-3/TRBV12-4	NA	CASSLAPPEDGYTF	TGTGCCAGCAGCCTGGCCCCGCCCGAGGATGGCTACACCTTC
TRBJ1-1	many	TRBV10-3	NA	CAISPTFMNTEAFF	TGTGCCATCAGTCCGACATTTATGAACACTGAAGCTTTCTTT
TRBJ2-1	many	TRBV6-5	NA	CASSSRLGGYNEQFF	TGTGCCAGCAGTTCCCGATTAGGGGGTTACAATGAGCAGTTCTTC
TRBJ1-1	NA	TRBV7-2	NA	CASSPLRGSGTEAFF	TGTGCCAGCAGCCCACTGCGGGGGTCAGGCACTGAAGCTTTCTTT
TRBJ1-1	many	TRBV4-2	NA	CASSQEYTEAFF	TGTGCCAGCAGCCAAGAATACACTGAAGCTTTCTTT
TRBJ2-7	many	TRBV6-5	NA	CASSYGIQGSEQYF	TGTGCCAGCAGTTACGGGATTCAGGGTTCCGAGCAGTACTTC
TRBJ2-5	few	TRBV5-4	NA	CASSLGGEETQYF	TGTGCCAGCAGCTTGGGCGGGGAAGAGACCCAGTACTTC
TRBJ1-1	many	TRBV5-1	NA	CASSPRGAPEAFF	TGCGCCAGCAGCCCTCGGGGGGCCCCTGAAGCTTTCTTT
TRBJ1-2	many	TRBV7-9	TRBD1	CASSLGQGNNYGYTF	TGTGCCAGCAGCTTAGGACAGGGGAATAACTATGGCTACACCTTC